The TCR beta chain described here comes from a study of T-cell memory formation after mild COVID-19. Looking at the study overall: TCR clusters mostly belonged to single donors. Findings and limits, study-wide: Whether second-wave clones peaking at day 37 were SARS-CoV-2 specific went unconfirmed.

This clonotype came up many times. The antigen is undetermined. From the 5' RACE reads, TCRdb called clonotypes with MiXCR, one entry per CDR3 protein. This table has roughly 180,000 distinct CDR3 sequences, around 20% appearing once. Germline V gives CDR1 SGDLS, CDR2 YYNGEE. The germline V and J ends were trimmed by 2 bases and 8 bases, with 8 bases remaining between them. The CDR3 has 12 amino acids. The chain links TRBV9 to TRBJ2-1; no definite D call. The TCR sequence derives from a man aged 18 to 30 who had mild COVID-19 (a few samples of this study predate the infection). Cell type and time point are not known. Sequenced: PBMCs or a T cell subset sorted from them (not recorded which). CDR3 sequence: CASSVSFYEQFF. The CDR3 DNA reads TGTGCCAGCAGCGTCAGCTTCTATGAGCAGTTCTTC.